A selection of T cell receptor beta chains follows, all from one sample in a study of blood T cell repertoires in COVID-19. The method was immunoSEQ multiplex PCR; TCRdb's version includes in-frame clones alone and lacks a portion of them. Among about 300,000 clones listed, 80% to 90% were seen once. Sequenced: peripheral blood. All receptors come from a man aged 18 to 30 who had recovered from COVID-19. CDR3s include the opening cysteine and the closing phenylalanine or tryptophan. Fields, in order: V gene, J gene, CDR3 protein.

V gene: TRBV7-6
J gene: TRBJ2-7
CDR3 protein: CASSLFGTGGFYEQYF

V gene: TRBV6-1
J gene: TRBJ2-2
CDR3 protein: CASSESRVRATNTGELFF

V gene: TRBV7-3
J gene: TRBJ1-2
CDR3 protein: CASSPNTGYGYTF

V gene: TRBV4-1
J gene: TRBJ2-3
CDR3 protein: CASSQDNTGRSTDTQYF

V gene: TRBV11-2
J gene: TRBJ2-3
CDR3 protein: CASSLGPGEASDTQYF

V gene: TRBV7-3
J gene: TRBJ2-1
CDR3 protein: CASSLTASGTVEQFF

V gene: TRBV6-5
J gene: TRBJ1-5
CDR3 protein: CASSYASSNQPQHF

V gene: TRBV11-2
J gene: TRBJ1-4
CDR3 protein: CASSLGTRVGELFF

V gene: TRBV3-1/TRBV3-2
J gene: TRBJ1-1
CDR3 protein: CASSSQAGGPTEAFF

V gene: TRBV6-1
J gene: TRBJ2-7
CDR3 protein: CASTYGGRSYEQYF

V gene: TRBV6-5
J gene: TRBJ2-1
CDR3 protein: CASSSGQDRNEQFF

V gene: TRBV4-2
J gene: TRBJ2-7
CDR3 protein: CASSQVLRGESHEQYF

V gene: TRBV11-3
J gene: TRBJ2-3
CDR3 protein: CASSPGLTDTQYF

V gene: TRBV9
J gene: TRBJ2-2
CDR3 protein: CASSVGGTSGGGTGELFF

V gene: TRBV14
J gene: TRBJ2-2
CDR3 protein: CASSHKGRGTGELFF

V gene: TRBV7-3
J gene: TRBJ2-7
CDR3 protein: CASSLTGVGYEQYF

V gene: TRBV2
J gene: TRBJ2-1
CDR3 protein: CASSRDRSSYNEQFF

V gene: TRBV7-9
J gene: TRBJ1-2
CDR3 protein: CASSSAQGSGYGYTF

V gene: TRBV18
J gene: TRBJ1-2
CDR3 protein: CASSPPGQGLYYGYTF

V gene: TRBV30
J gene: TRBJ2-1
CDR3 protein: CAWSATGNEQFF

V gene: TRBV5-1
J gene: TRBJ1-1
CDR3 protein: CASSPPPGRKLNTEAFF

V gene: TRBV11-2
J gene: TRBJ2-1
CDR3 protein: CASSLYRGDEQFF

V gene: TRBV12-3/TRBV12-4
J gene: TRBJ1-3
CDR3 protein: CASTPDSRNTIYF

V gene: TRBV7-9
J gene: TRBJ2-6
CDR3 protein: CASIGGSGANVLTF

V gene: TRBV29-1
J gene: TRBJ2-3
CDR3 protein: CSVEGGIWGTDTQYF

V gene: TRBV7-2
J gene: TRBJ2-3
CDR3 protein: CASSLVGVWGSTDTQYF

V gene: TRBV6-5
J gene: TRBJ1-1
CDR3 protein: CASSPTVNTEAFF

V gene: TRBV28
J gene: TRBJ1-5
CDR3 protein: CASSGPPGQGDQPQHF

V gene: TRBV2
J gene: TRBJ2-5
CDR3 protein: CASELTGSLLETQYF

V gene: TRBV21-1
J gene: TRBJ2-7
CDR3 protein: CASSKVDRLGGQGYEQYF

V gene: TRBV7-9
J gene: TRBJ1-1
CDR3 protein: CASSLLGNTEAFF

V gene: TRBV2
J gene: TRBJ2-7
CDR3 protein: CASNMDRGYEQYF

V gene: TRBV2
J gene: TRBJ2-7
CDR3 protein: CASSDDGSSYEQYF

V gene: TRBV3-1/TRBV3-2
J gene: TRBJ1-4
CDR3 protein: CASSLAMGGEKLFF

V gene: TRBV6-5
J gene: TRBJ1-2
CDR3 protein: CASRDPRGYTF